This T cell receptor beta chain was sequenced for a study of T cells in localized non-small cell lung cancer. General study results and limits: Owing to sequencing of a solitary tumor region, heterogeneity cannot be discounted. Among the tissues sampled, uninvolved adjacent lung had the highest T cell clonality, above tumor. Longer overall survival accompanied higher blood T cell density.

Produced via immunoSEQ multiplex PCR; TCRdb's table is partial and in-frame only. The sample consists of around 91,000 clones, over 80% of them appearing once. CDR1 and CDR2 from the germline V gene are SGDLS and YYNGEE. Losses at the gene ends were 3 bases for V and 6 bases for J; bases not matched to a gene: 4. CDR3 size: 13 residues. This clone was counted between two and nine times. The antigen remains unidentified. This sample comprised peripheral blood, obtained before any cancer treatment. The chain combines TRBV9 with TRBJ1-1; TRBD1 agrees at 8 bases. This TCR was sampled from a man aged 40 to 69 with stage I squamous cell lung carcinoma. The CDR3 coding sequence is TGTGCCAGCAGCGAGACAGGGGCGTCTGAAGCTTTCTTT. This gives the protein CASSETGASEAFF.